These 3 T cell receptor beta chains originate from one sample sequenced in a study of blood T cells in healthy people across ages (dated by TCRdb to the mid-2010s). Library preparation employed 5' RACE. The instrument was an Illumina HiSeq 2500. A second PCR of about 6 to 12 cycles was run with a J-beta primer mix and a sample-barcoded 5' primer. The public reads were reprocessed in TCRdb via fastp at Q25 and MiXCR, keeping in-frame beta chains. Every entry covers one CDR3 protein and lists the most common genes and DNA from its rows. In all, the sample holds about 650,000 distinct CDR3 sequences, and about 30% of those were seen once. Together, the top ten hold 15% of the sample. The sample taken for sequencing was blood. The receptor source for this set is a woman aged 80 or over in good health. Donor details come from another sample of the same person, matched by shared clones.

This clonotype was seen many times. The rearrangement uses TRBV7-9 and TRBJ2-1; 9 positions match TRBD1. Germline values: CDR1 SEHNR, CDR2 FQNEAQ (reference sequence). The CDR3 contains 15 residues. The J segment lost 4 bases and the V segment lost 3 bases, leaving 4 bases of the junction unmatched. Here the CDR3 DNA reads TGTGCCAGCAGCTTGGGGGACAGGGCATACAATGAGCAGTTCTTC. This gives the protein CASSLGDRAYNEQFF.

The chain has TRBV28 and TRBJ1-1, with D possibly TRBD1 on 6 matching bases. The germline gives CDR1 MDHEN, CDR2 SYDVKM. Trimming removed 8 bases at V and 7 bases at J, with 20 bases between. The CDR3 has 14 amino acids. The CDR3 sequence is CASVRNLGTSEAFF. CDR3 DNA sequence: TGTGCCAGCGTAAGGAACTTGGGGACAAGTGAAGCTTTCTTT.

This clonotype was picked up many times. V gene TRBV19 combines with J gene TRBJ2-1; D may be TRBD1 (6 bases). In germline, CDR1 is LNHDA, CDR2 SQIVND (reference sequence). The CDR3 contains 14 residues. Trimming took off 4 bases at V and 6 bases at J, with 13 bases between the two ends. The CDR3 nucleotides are TGTGCCAGTAGTACTACAGGGTCGGGCAATGAGCAGTTCTTC. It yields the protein CASSTTGSGNEQFF.